In its sample, the clone carrying this T cell receptor (beta chain) was seen a few times. Antigen: not known. The sample originates from a study of OX40 agonist ivuxolimab in advanced cancers. Study summary: Intravenous ivuxolimab at 0.01 to 10 mg/kg was given to patients every 2 weeks. Past anti-PD-1, anti-PD-L1 or anti-CTLA-4 therapy was accepted, and approximately 40% had received some.

The repertoire was sequenced with immunoSEQ multiplex PCR; TCRdb's copy has only in-frame clones and lacks some. Among some 60,000 clones listed, approximately 89% were seen once. The CDR3 covers 16 residues. With 5 bases clipped from V and 5 bases from J, the junction kept 9 bases outside the gene matches. From germline, CDR1 is SEHNR and CDR2 FQNEAQ (reference sequence). Study results and caveats: Dosing at 0.1 to 3.0 mg/kg was accompanied by clonal expansion of CD4+ and CD8+ blood T cells by week 6.

The chain links TRBV7-9 to TRBJ2-5; 12 positions agree with TRBD2. The sample consisted of CD4+ or CD8+ T cells sorted from blood, taken in a trial of the OX40 agonist ivuxolimab. The sequence derives from an adult with an advanced solid tumor such as melanoma, head and neck, liver or kidney cancer. Here the CDR3 reads CASSGRTSGDLETQYF. DNA of the CDR3: TGTGCCAGCAGCGGGCGGACTAGCGGGGACCTGGAGACCCAGTACTTC.